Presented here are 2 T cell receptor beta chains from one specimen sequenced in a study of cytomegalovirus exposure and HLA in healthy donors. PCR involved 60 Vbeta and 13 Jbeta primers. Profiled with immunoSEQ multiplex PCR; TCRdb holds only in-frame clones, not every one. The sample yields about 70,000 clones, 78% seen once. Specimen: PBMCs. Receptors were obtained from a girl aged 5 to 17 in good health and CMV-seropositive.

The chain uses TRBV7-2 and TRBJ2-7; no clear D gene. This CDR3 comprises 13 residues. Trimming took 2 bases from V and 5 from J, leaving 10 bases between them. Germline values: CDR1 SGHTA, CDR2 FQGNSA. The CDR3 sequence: CASSLSPRNEQYF. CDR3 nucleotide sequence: TGTGCCAGCAGCTTATCTCCCAGGAACGAGCAGTACTTC.

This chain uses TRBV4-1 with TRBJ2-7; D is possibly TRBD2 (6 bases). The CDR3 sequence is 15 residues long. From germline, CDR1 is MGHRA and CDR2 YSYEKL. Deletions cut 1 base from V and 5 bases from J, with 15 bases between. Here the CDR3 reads CASSQVSAGLHEQYF. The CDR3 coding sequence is TGCGCCAGCAGCCAAGTTTCAGCGGGCCTACACGAGCAGTACTTC.